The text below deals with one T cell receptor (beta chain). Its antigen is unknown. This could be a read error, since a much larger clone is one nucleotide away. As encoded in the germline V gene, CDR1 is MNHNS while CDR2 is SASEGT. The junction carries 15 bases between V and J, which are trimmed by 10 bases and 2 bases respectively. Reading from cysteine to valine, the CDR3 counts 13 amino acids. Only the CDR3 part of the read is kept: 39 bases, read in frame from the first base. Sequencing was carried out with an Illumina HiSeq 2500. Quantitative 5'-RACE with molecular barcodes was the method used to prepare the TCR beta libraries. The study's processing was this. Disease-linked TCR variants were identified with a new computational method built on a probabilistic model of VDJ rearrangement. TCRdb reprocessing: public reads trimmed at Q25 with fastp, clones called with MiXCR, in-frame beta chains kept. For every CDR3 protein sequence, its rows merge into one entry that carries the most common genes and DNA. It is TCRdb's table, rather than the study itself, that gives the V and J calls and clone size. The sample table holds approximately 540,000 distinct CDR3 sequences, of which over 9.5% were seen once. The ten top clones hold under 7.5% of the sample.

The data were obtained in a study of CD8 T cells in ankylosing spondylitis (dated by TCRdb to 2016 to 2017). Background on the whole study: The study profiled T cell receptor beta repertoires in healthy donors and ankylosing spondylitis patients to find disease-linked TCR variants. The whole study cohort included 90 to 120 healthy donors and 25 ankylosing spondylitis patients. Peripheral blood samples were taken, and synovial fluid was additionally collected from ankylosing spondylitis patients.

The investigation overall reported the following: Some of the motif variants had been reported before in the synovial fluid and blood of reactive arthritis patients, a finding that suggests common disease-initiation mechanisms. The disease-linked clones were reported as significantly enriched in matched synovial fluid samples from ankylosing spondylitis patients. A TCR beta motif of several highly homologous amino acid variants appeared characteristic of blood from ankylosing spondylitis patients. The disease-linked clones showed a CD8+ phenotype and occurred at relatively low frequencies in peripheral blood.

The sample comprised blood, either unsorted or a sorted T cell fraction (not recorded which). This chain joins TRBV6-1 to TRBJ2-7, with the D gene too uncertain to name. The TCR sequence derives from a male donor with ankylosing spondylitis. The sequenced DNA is TGTGCCATCAGCCCGGCAGGAGCCTACGAGCAGTACGTC. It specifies CAISPAGAYEQYV.